The source of this T cell receptor (beta chain) is a study of cytomegalovirus exposure and HLA in healthy donors. Study-wide results and caveats: The authors assumed roughly uniform sequencing depth across donors for presence/absence analyses. Among TCR beta chains, those listed as cytomegalovirus-associated numbered over 150.

About this clone itself: No antigen is known for it.

PCR primers comprised 60 Vbeta and 13 Jbeta primers. Method: immunoSEQ multiplex PCR; TCRdb's copy keeps in-frame clones and lacks some. The sample records roughly 150,000 clones, approximately 76% being singletons. The germline V gene has CDR1 MDHEN and CDR2 SYDVKM. This CDR3 spans 17 amino acids. V shed 1 base, J shed 4 bases, and the junction held 5 bases outside the gene matches. The source is a young woman in good health and CMV-seropositive. Sequencing was carried out using PBMCs. This chain connects TRBV28 to TRBJ2-5; 14 bases agree with TRBD2. The DNA for the CDR3 is TGTGCCAGCAGTTTATCAAGACTAGCGGGGGGGCCAGAGACCCAGTACTTC. Translating gives CASSLSRLAGGPETQYF.